Listed here are 31 T cell receptor beta chains from one sample, sequenced in a study of T-cell reconstitution after alpha-beta-depleted transplantation in children. Unique molecular identifiers were used in preparing the TCRbeta library. TCRdb re-called the PCR reads through MiXCR, storing one row per CDR3 protein. The sample consists of hundreds of thousands of distinct CDR3 sequences, 15% to 20% of them appearing once. The specimen comprised PBMCs, mostly from graft donor cells, sampled 360 days after TCRalphabeta/CD19-depleted stem cell transplant. The source is a male patient aged 10-17 years who had a stem cell transplant for acute lymphoblastic leukemia, so the T cells may come from the graft donor.

This clonotype showed up just a few times. The chain combines TRBV6-5 with TRBJ2-3; maybe TRBD2 (5 bases). Germline-derived CDR1 and CDR2 are MNHEY and SVGAGI. The length of the CDR3 is 13 residues. With 0 bases removed from V and 6 bases from J, the gap between germline ends came to 7 bases. The CDR3 loop is CASSYSRGDTQYF. CDR3 nucleotide sequence: TGTGCCAGCAGTTACTCGAGAGGGGATACGCAGTATTTT.

This clonotype was counted only a few times. The chain joins TRBV25-1 to TRBJ2-3; D is perhaps TRBD1 or TRBD2 (6 bases each). V lost 11 bases and J 11 bases, leaving 26 bases between the germline ends. CDR3 length: 14 amino acids. The V gene's germline CDR1 is MGHDK and CDR2 SYGVNS. CDR3 DNA sequence: TGTGCCGGCTGGGGGGCAGGCCCAGATGACGGGCAGTATTTT. This translates into CAGWGAGPDDGQYF. Drawing the rest from reference TRBV25-1 and TRBJ2-3, the complete variable domain is EADIYQTPRYLVIGTGKKITLECSQTMGHDKMYWYQQDPGMELHLIHYSYGVNSTEKGDLSSESTVSRIRTEHFPLTLESARPSHTSQYLCAGWGAGPDDGQYFGPGTRLTVL.

The genes are TRBV5-1 and TRBJ2-7; the match to TRBD2 covers 12 bases. The germline V gene has CDR1 SGHRS and CDR2 YFSETQ. CDR3 size: 18 residues. V lost 3 bases to trimming and J lost 3 bases; unmatched junction nucleotides: 13. CDR3 in DNA: TGCGCCAGCAGCTCCGCTGCTGGACTAGCGGGAAATGACTACGAGCAGTACTTC. Protein sequence: CASSSAAGLAGNDYEQYF. Full variable domain (remainder filled in from reference TRBV5-1 and TRBJ2-7): KAGVTQTPRYLIKTRGQQVTLSCSPISGHRSVSWYQQTPGQGLQFLFEYFSETQRNKGNFPGRFSGRQFSNSRSEMNVSTLELGDSALYLCASSSAAGLAGNDYEQYFGPGTRLTVT.

This clonotype was detected a few times. Here the CDR3 DNA reads TGTGCCAGCAGCCCACGGGGGACAGGGCTGAGGAAACTGTTTTTT. Translation gives CASSPRGTGLRKLFF. The chain joins TRBV7-9 to TRBJ1-4; 9 bases are shared with TRBD1. This CDR3 is built from 15 residues. Germline values: CDR1 SEHNR, CDR2 FQNEAQ (reference sequence). V lost 5 bases, J lost 11 bases, and 12 bases stayed unmatched.

This clonotype was recorded at least ten times. The chain carries TRBV18 and TRBJ1-1; 7 bases align to TRBD1. This CDR3 region has 17 residues. With V trimmed by 4 bases and J by 0 bases, 11 bases remained unmatched. Germline V gene data show CDR1 as KGHSH and CDR2 as LQKENI. CDR3 region: CASSRTGQGGMNTEAFF. CDR3 DNA: TGTGCCAGCTCACGAACGGGGCAGGGGGGGATGAACACTGAAGCTTTCTTT.

This clonotype was seen ten or more times. This sequence joins TRBV5-1 and TRBJ1-4, with 10 bases aligning to TRBD1. The germline V gene has CDR1 SGHRS and CDR2 YFSETQ. Germline trimming cut 1 base from V and 11 bases from J; bases unmatched to any gene: 5. The CDR3 consists of 14 residues. CDR3: CASSLSTGGEKLFF. In DNA form, the CDR3 reads TGCGCCAGCAGCTTGTCGACAGGGGGCGAGAAACTGTTTTTT.

This clonotype was recorded a few times. The chain uses TRBV9 and TRBJ1-1, with 7 bases matching TRBD1. The CDR3 covers 14 residues. V lost 2 bases, J lost 0 bases, and 1 base stayed unmatched. Germline-derived CDR1 and CDR2 are SGDLS and YYNGEE. CDR3 in DNA: TGTGCCAGCAGCGTGGGACAGATGAACACTGAAGCTTTCTTT. It encodes CASSVGQMNTEAFF.

The rearrangement joins TRBV12-3 or TRBV12-4 to TRBJ2-7; D remains unclear. Trimming pared 2 bases from V and 2 bases from J, leaving 10 bases between. CDR3 length: 14 amino acids. CDR3 in amino acids: CASSLISRAYEQYF. DNA for the CDR3: TGTGCCAGCAGTTTAATCTCCAGAGCCTACGAGCAGTACTTC.

This clonotype was counted at least ten times. This chain uses TRBV5-1 with TRBJ2-3; a weak D match, TRBD2 (5 bases). The V and J ends lost 0 bases and 0 bases respectively, with 5 bases between them. There are 14 residues in the CDR3. Germline assignment: CDR1 SGHRS and CDR2 YFSETQ. CDR3 nucleotide sequence: TGCGCCAGCAGCTTGGGGACTAGCACAGATACGCAGTATTTT. Translating it yields CASSLGTSTDTQYF.

The chain joins TRBV7-2 to TRBJ1-1; 8 bases map to TRBD1. Trimming at V came to 7 bases and at J to 3 bases, leaving 7 bases not matched to a gene. The CDR3 is 14 amino acids. Germline V gene lookup returns CDR1 SGHTA and CDR2 FQGNSA. CDR3 amino acids: CASNSGQGHTEAFF. In DNA form, the CDR3 reads TGTGCCAGCAACTCCGGACAGGGTCACACTGAAGCTTTCTTT.

This chain uses TRBV25-1 with TRBJ2-2; no definite D call. Trimming left V 2 bases short and J 0 bases short, with 10 bases between. This CDR3 comprises 16 residues. CDR1 and CDR2 from the germline V gene are MGHDK and SYGVNS. CDR3 sequence reads: CASSERVTANTGELFF. DNA for the CDR3: TGTGCCAGCAGTGAAAGGGTCACCGCGAACACCGGGGAGCTGTTTTTT.

This clonotype turned up a few times. The chain recombines TRBV12-3 or TRBV12-4 with TRBJ1-5; the D is unclear. This CDR3 region has 14 residues. V was pared by 8 bases and J by 1 base, with 12 bases between. Here the CDR3 reads CASDDLGSNQPQHF. The CDR3 nucleotides read TGTGCCAGCGACGACCTTGGAAGCAATCAGCCCCAGCATTTT.

This clonotype was seen more than once but under ten times. The chain is built from TRBV27 and TRBJ1-5; 7 nucleotides agree with TRBD1. The CDR3 extends over 14 amino acids. With 3 bases clipped from V and 4 bases from J, the junction kept 3 bases outside the gene matches. Per the germline V gene, CDR1 is MNHEY and CDR2 is SMNVEV (reference sequence). CDR3 protein: CASSFDRANQPQHF. The CDR3 bases are TGTGCCAGCAGTTTCGACAGGGCGAATCAGCCCCAGCATTTT.

This chain joins TRBV20-1 and TRBJ2-7; D may be TRBD1 or TRBD2 (5 bases each). Per germline, CDR1 DFQATT and CDR2 SNEGSKA (reference sequence). The CDR3 has 15 residues. Trimming took off 0 bases at V and 0 bases at J, with 12 bases between the two ends. The CDR3 region is CSARDRAGSSYEQYF. The CDR3 nucleotides read TGCAGTGCTAGAGATAGGGCAGGGAGCTCCTACGAGCAGTACTTC.

This clonotype turned up a few times. The rearrangement links TRBV11-2 to TRBJ1-1; D perhaps matches TRBD1 (5 bases). The CDR3 sequence is 16 residues long. Per the germline V gene, CDR1 is SGHAT and CDR2 is FQNNGV. Between the trimmed V and J ends, which lost 6 bases and 0 bases, there was a span of 17 bases. In nucleotides, the CDR3 is TGTGCCAGCAGGATGGGGTTCAGGGAGATGAACACTGAAGCTTTCTTT. It yields the protein CASRMGFREMNTEAFF.

This clonotype was detected only a few times. The J gene is TRBJ1-5, the V gene TRBV7-2; 8 bases are shared with TRBD1. V gave up 2 bases and J gave up 11 bases; unmatched junction bases: 2. Germline V gene lookup returns CDR1 SGHTA and CDR2 FQGNSA. This CDR3 has 12 residues. The CDR3 here is CASSLPGQAQHF. CDR3 DNA sequence: TGTGCCAGCAGCTTACCGGGACAGGCCCAGCATTTT.

The chain carries TRBV7-9 and TRBJ2-3; D gene uncertain. Germline V gene lookup returns CDR1 SEHNR and CDR2 FQNEAQ (reference sequence). The CDR3 sequence is 13 residues long. The V and J ends lost 1 base and 5 bases respectively, with 7 bases between them. CDR3 in amino acids: CASSLVPQDTQYF. DNA of the CDR3: TGTGCCAGCAGCTTAGTGCCACAAGATACGCAGTATTTT.

This chain joins TRBV20-1 and TRBJ1-5; D gene unclear. This CDR3 contains 14 residues. CDR1 DFQATT and CDR2 SNEGSKA come from the germline V gene (reference sequence). V shed 3 bases and J shed 2 bases, with 11 bases lying between them. The CDR3 bases are TGCAGTGCTAGTCACGGGTGGGGCAATCAGCCCCAGCATTTT. Protein product: CSASHGWGNQPQHF.

V gene TRBV4-1 combines with J gene TRBJ2-7; D assignment may be TRBD1 or TRBD2 (5 bases each). Per the germline V gene, CDR1 is MGHRA and CDR2 is YSYEKL. V shed 4 bases and J shed 3 bases, with 19 bases lying between them. CDR3 length: 16 amino acids. CDR3 in DNA: TGCGCCAGCAGCCTTGCCGGGACGGGGAGCAACTACGAGCAGTACTTC. The encoded protein is CASSLAGTGSNYEQYF.

This CDR3 reads CASSPVAQYEQFF. In DNA form, the CDR3 reads TGTGCCAGCTCACCAGTAGCGCAGTATGAGCAGTTCTTC. This chain connects TRBV18 to TRBJ2-1, with D perhaps TRBD2 (5 bases). Trimming stripped 2 bases from V and 8 bases from J, with 10 bases between. Germline lookup yields CDR1 KGHSH and CDR2 LQKENI. This CDR3 is 13 amino acids long.

The chain carries TRBV5-5 and TRBJ2-3; 12 nucleotides line up with TRBD1. The junction had 8 bases not matched to a gene; V was cut back by 4 bases and J by 5 bases. CDR1 is SGHKS, CDR2 YYEKEE, per germline (reference sequence). The CDR3 has 16 amino acids. The CDR3 is CASSLSRDRGQDTQYF. The CDR3 DNA reads as TGTGCCAGCAGCCTATCCCGGGACAGGGGGCAAGATACGCAGTATTTT.

This clonotype was detected a few times. The chain employs TRBV11-2 and TRBJ2-2; D is unclear. This CDR3 has 19 residues. Germline CDR1 SGHAT, CDR2 FQNNGV. Trimming removed 5 bases at V and 1 base at J, with 23 bases between. CDR3 bases: TGTGCCAGCAGCCCCACAAAGATCACTCGCGTGAAGAACACCGGGGAGCTGTTTTTT. As protein: CASSPTKITRVKNTGELFF. Together with reference TRBV11-2 and TRBJ2-2, the CDR3 gives the full variable domain: EAGVAQSPRYKIIEKRQSVAFWCNPISGHATLYWYQQILGQGPKLLIQFQNNGVVDDSQLPKDRFSAERLKGVDSTLKIQPAKLEDSAVYLCASSPTKITRVKNTGELFFGEGSRLTVL.

A few counts support this clonotype. The chain couples TRBV18 to TRBJ2-1; 8 positions match TRBD1. Germline V gene sequence: CDR1 KGHSH, CDR2 LQKENI. Trimming cost V 5 bases and J 9 bases; bases outside gene matches: 6. The CDR3 has 13 amino acids. Here the CDR3 DNA reads TGTGCCAGCTCAAGCGACAGGGGCGGTGAGCAGTTCTTC. It encodes CASSSDRGGEQFF.

This clonotype was found many times. The V gene is TRBV6-5, the J gene TRBJ2-3, with 7 bases aligning to TRBD2. The V gene's germline CDR1 is MNHEY and CDR2 SVGAGI. Trimming cost V 4 bases and J 5 bases; bases outside gene matches: 3. This CDR3 is built from 13 residues. For the CDR3, the DNA is TGTGCCAGCAGTTCCCCGGGGGGAGATACGCAGTATTTT. Protein sequence: CASSSPGGDTQYF.

This clonotype was seen a handful of times. The rearrangement joins TRBV4-1 to TRBJ2-4; 12 positions agree with TRBD2. CDR3 length: 19 amino acids. V was clipped by 1 base and J by 0 bases; unmatched bases: 7. Germline CDR1 reads MGHRA; CDR2 reads YSYEKL. In DNA form, the CDR3 reads TGCGCCAGCAGCCAAGTCCGCCCTAGCGGGAGGGTAGCCAAAAACATTCAGTACTTC. The encoded protein is CASSQVRPSGRVAKNIQYF.

In its sample, this clonotype was seen a few times. The chain recombines TRBV7-2 with TRBJ2-2, with a weak D call TRBD1 (5 bases). CDR3 length: 17 amino acids. The germline V gene has CDR1 SGHTA and CDR2 FQGNSA. Trimming removed 2 bases at V and 1 base at J, with 14 bases between. The CDR3 here is CASSLRQTYLNTGELFF. CDR3 coding DNA: TGTGCCAGCAGCTTAAGACAGACATACTTGAACACCGGGGAGCTGTTTTTT.

This chain links TRBV5-1 with TRBJ1-1; the match to TRBD1 covers 8 bases. V gave up 3 bases and J gave up 0 bases; unmatched junction bases: 7. The germline gives CDR1 SGHRS, CDR2 YFSETQ. This CDR3 spans 16 amino acids. CDR3 in DNA: TGCGCCAGCAGCTACAGGGGGGGGCCCATGAACACTGAAGCTTTCTTT. Its protein is CASSYRGGPMNTEAFF.

The chain employs TRBV23-1 and TRBJ2-1, with 14 bases that match TRBD2. TRBV23-1 is an ORF for which the function is uncertain. This CDR3 spans 14 amino acids. V was pared by 5 bases and J by 12 bases, with 6 bases of the junction left unmatched. As DNA, the CDR3 is TGCGCCAGCAGTAAGGGACTAGCGGGGGCTGGGCAGTTCTTC. Protein: CASSKGLAGAGQFF.

This clonotype turned up a few times. The V and J genes are TRBV11-1 and TRBJ2-5, with 9 bases lining up with TRBD2. The germline V gene encodes CDR1 SGHAT and CDR2 FQDESV (reference sequence). The J segment lost 0 bases and the V segment lost 3 bases, leaving 11 bases of the junction unmatched. The CDR3 length is 18 residues. CDR3 region: CASSFRISGSGYQETQYF. The CDR3, as DNA: TGTGCCAGCAGCTTCCGGATTAGCGGGAGTGGGTACCAAGAGACCCAGTACTTC.

This clonotype was observed a few times. The gene calls are TRBV27 and TRBJ2-1; D is ambiguous. Trimming pared 5 bases from V and 9 bases from J, leaving 11 bases between. The germline V gene encodes CDR1 MNHEY and CDR2 SMNVEV (reference sequence). The CDR3 contains 12 residues. The CDR3 DNA is TGTGCCAGCAGTCCACTCCCGAGTGAGCAGTTCTTC. It specifies CASSPLPSEQFF.

The CDR3 reads CSARDRSWTGGRSGELFF. CDR3 in DNA: TGCAGTGCTAGAGATCGTAGTTGGACAGGGGGCAGGTCCGGGGAGCTGTTTTTT. The rearrangement uses TRBV20-1 and TRBJ2-2; 11 positions agree with TRBD1. The ends lost 0 bases at V and 6 bases at J; junction bases unmatched: 12. The CDR3 runs to 18 residues. Germline V gives CDR1 DFQATT, CDR2 SNEGSKA (reference sequence).